The 27 T cell receptor beta chains reported below all come from one sample, sequenced in a study of cytomegalovirus exposure and HLA in healthy donors (dated by TCRdb to 2016 to 2017). Library construction relied on the immunoSEQ multiplex PCR assay. A mixture of 60 forward primers for TCR Vbeta segments and 13 reverse primers for TCR Jbeta segments was used in the multiplex PCR. As stored in TCRdb, this immuneACCESS dataset retains in-frame rearrangements with V and J assigned. A fraction of the clones does not appear; measured against another copy, unresolved V genes explain less than half of the discrepancy, and the remainder lacks a known reason. The sample table records 200,000 to 250,000 clones; around 79% of these occur just once. 0.2% to 0.25% of the sample belongs to the ten largest clones. Specimen: PBMCs. These receptor sequences come from a girl aged 2-10 years in good health and CMV-seronegative.

The V and J genes are TRBV19 and TRBJ1-1, with D uncertain. The V gene lost 4 bases and the J gene lost 2 bases, with 8 bases spanning the gap. CDR3 length: 13 residues. CDR1 and CDR2 from the germline V gene are LNHDA and SQIVND (reference sequence). CDR3 sequence (DNA): TGTGCCAGTAGTACTCCGGGAAACACTGAAGCTTTCTTT. Protein: CASSTPGNTEAFF.

This clone was seen a few times. This chain uses TRBV4-2 with TRBJ2-1, with TRBD2 as a possible D gene (5 bases). The ends were cut back, 2 bases at V and 9 bases at J, with 11 bases in the middle. Germline-derived CDR1 and CDR2 are LGHNA and YNFKEQ. The CDR3 length is 13 residues. In DNA, the CDR3 is TGTGCCAGCAGCCAAAAGGCGGAGGCTGAGCAGTTCTTC. Protein: CASSQKAEAEQFF.

This clone has just a few counts. V usage is TRBV4-1 and J usage is TRBJ1-2, with a weak D call TRBD1 (6 bases). The CDR3 is 16 residues long. V dropped 0 bases and J dropped 3 bases, with 14 bases sitting between them. Germline V gene data show CDR1 as MGHRA and CDR2 as YSYEKL. The CDR3 sequence is CASSQEIGGADYGYTF. As DNA, the CDR3 is TGCGCCAGCAGCCAAGAAATTGGGGGGGCTGACTATGGCTACACCTTC.

This chain connects TRBV18 to TRBJ2-7; D remains unclear. The CDR3 contains 13 residues. Germline V CDR1 and CDR2: KGHSH, LQKENI. V was pared by 3 bases and J by 1 base, with 7 bases between. The DNA of the CDR3 is TGTGCCAGCTCACCGCTACGTTCCTACGAGCAGTACTTC. This codes for CASSPLRSYEQYF.

This rearrangement joins TRBV5-5 to TRBJ1-4; 8 nucleotides line up with TRBD1. The V gene end was trimmed by 3 bases and the J gene end by 5 bases; junction bases not matched to a gene: 3. CDR3 length equals 14 residues. The germline V gene has CDR1 SGHKS and CDR2 YYEKEE (reference sequence). CDR3 region: CASSSGQVNEKLFF. The CDR3 nucleotides are TGTGCCAGCAGCTCGGGACAGGTGAATGAAAAACTGTTTTTT.

The rearrangement links TRBV15 to TRBJ2-1; a possible D gene is TRBD2 (5 bases). Trimming cost V 0 bases and J 5 bases, with 17 bases left between them. Germline values: CDR1 LNHNV, CDR2 YYDKDF (reference sequence). The CDR3 loop spans 17 amino acids. The CDR3 coding sequence is TGTGCCACCAGCAGAGAACGAGGGCTAGGCATAAACAATGAGCAGTTCTTC. Translated, it gives CATSRERGLGINNEQFF. The full variable domain, completed using reference TRBV15 and TRBJ2-1, is DAMVIQNPRYQVTQFGKPVTLSCSQTLNHNVMYWYQQKSSQAPKLLFHYYDKDFNNEADTPDNFQSRRPNTSFCFLDIRSPGLGDTAMYLCATSRERGLGINNEQFFGPGTRLTVL.

This clone was observed once. The rearrangement uses TRBV5-1 and TRBJ2-7; perhaps TRBD2 as D (7 bases). Deletions cut 4 bases from V and 2 bases from J, with 22 bases between. CDR1 SGHRS and CDR2 YFSETQ come from the germline V gene. CDR3 size: 17 residues. The CDR3 loop is CASSPSQSRGQAYEQYF. The CDR3 DNA sequence: TGCGCCAGCAGCCCATCACAATCGCGGGGGCAGGCCTACGAGCAGTACTTC.

This clone was counted a few times. This chain joins TRBV30 and TRBJ1-5; D perhaps matches TRBD1 (6 bases). Trimming removed 2 bases at V and 7 bases at J, with 18 bases between. This CDR3 contains 15 residues. Germline-derived CDR1 and CDR2 are GTSNPN and SVGIG (reference sequence). The CDR3 DNA sequence: TGTGCCTGGAGTTCGACACAGGGAACAGGCCAGCCCCAGCATTTT. Its protein is CAWSSTQGTGQPQHF.

V gene TRBV27 combines with J gene TRBJ2-2; a possible D gene is TRBD2 (5 bases). Trimming removed 2 bases from V and 7 bases from J, with 11 bases in between. The V gene's germline CDR1 is MNHEY and CDR2 SMNVEV (reference sequence). The CDR3 length is 14 residues. CDR3 DNA: TGTGCCAGCAGTTTAAGCGGTTTCGGCGGGGAGCTGTTTTTT. This encodes CASSLSGFGGELFF.

The rearrangement uses TRBV19 and TRBJ2-2; 10 positions agree with TRBD1. V lost 2 bases to trimming and J lost 6 bases; unmatched junction nucleotides: 9. Germline lookup yields CDR1 LNHDA and CDR2 SQIVND (reference sequence). The CDR3 is made up of 17 amino acids. CDR3 in DNA: TGTGCCAGTAGTATATTTTTGGGACAGGGGAAACCCGGGGAGCTGTTTTTT. Encoded protein: CASSIFLGQGKPGELFF. Drawing the rest from reference TRBV19 and TRBJ2-2, the complete variable domain is DGGITQSPKYLFRKEGQNVTLSCEQNLNHDAMYWYRQDPGQGLRLIYYSQIVNDFQKGDIAEGYSVSREKKESFPLTVTSAQKNPTAFYLCASSIFLGQGKPGELFFGEGSRLTVL.

J is TRBJ1-4 and V is TRBV30, with 10 bases identical to TRBD1. The CDR3 is 14 amino acids. V shed 4 bases and J 8 bases; nucleotides not matched to a gene: 7. Germline V gives CDR1 GTSNPN, CDR2 SVGIG (reference sequence). The CDR3 spells CAWNRGQGEEKLFF. CDR3 DNA sequence: TGTGCCTGGAACCGAGGACAGGGGGAGGAAAAACTGTTTTTT.

The chain recombines TRBV7-3 with TRBJ1-2; possibly TRBD1 for D (6 bases). The CDR3 contains 16 residues. The V gene's germline CDR1 is SGHTA and CDR2 FQGTGA. Deletions cut 5 bases from V and 6 bases from J, with 22 bases between. CDR3 nucleotides: TGTGCCAGCAGCCCCGGCGGGCAGGGAGCAGGGGATGGCTACACCTTC. Translated, it gives CASSPGGQGAGDGYTF.

The chain joins TRBV19 to TRBJ2-3, with TRBD2 as a possible D gene (6 bases). Germline CDR1 and CDR2: LNHDA and SQIVND (reference sequence). Trimming pared 6 bases from V and 2 bases from J, leaving 15 bases between. The CDR3 consists of 15 residues. The CDR3 DNA is TGTGCCAGTAGGGATCGGGACTTCTCCACAGATACGCAGTATTTT. Translating gives CASRDRDFSTDTQYF.

The chain is built from TRBV4-1 and TRBJ1-4; D is perhaps TRBD1 (5 bases). CDR1 and CDR2 (germline): MGHRA, YSYEKL. The CDR3 is 14 amino acids. V was cut by 0 bases and J by 10 bases, with 12 bases left in between. The CDR3 DNA reads as TGCGCCAGCAGCCAAGAGACAGTTAGGGGAAAACTGTTTTTT. Its protein product is CASSQETVRGKLFF.

V and J are TRBV6-5 and TRBJ1-2; the D is unclear. Trimming took off 8 bases at V and 1 base at J, with 11 bases between the two ends. Germline CDR1 and CDR2: MNHEY and SVGAGI. There are 13 residues in the CDR3. Here the CDR3 reads CASAYSGNYGYTF. The CDR3 coding sequence is TGTGCCAGCGCGTACAGCGGTAACTATGGCTACACCTTC.

This sequence joins TRBV2 and TRBJ2-1; 8 bases map to TRBD1. The CDR3 is 15 amino acids. Germline lookup yields CDR1 SNHLY and CDR2 FYNNEI. With 6 bases clipped from V and 4 bases from J, the junction kept 8 bases outside the gene matches. The CDR3 sequence: CASSEDRVTYNEQFF. The CDR3 DNA reads as TGTGCCAGCAGCGAGGACAGGGTCACTTACAATGAGCAGTTCTTC.

As to this clone: The same CDR3 also results from other DNA sequences found in this sample. The chain recombines TRBV2 with TRBJ2-7; possibly TRBD2 for D (6 bases). Germline CDR1 SNHLY, CDR2 FYNNEI. The CDR3 sequence is 12 residues long. V gave up 6 bases and J gave up 4 bases, with 10 bases separating them. CDR3 sequence: CASSVGGYEQYF. The CDR3 nucleotides are TGTGCCAGCAGCGTTGGGGGGTACGAGCAGTACTTC.

This clone was seen a handful of times. Here the CDR3 DNA reads TGTGCCAGCAGTGGACAGGGGGGGTTGGACACTGAAGCTTTCTTT. This gives the protein CASSGQGGLDTEAFF. The chain uses TRBV2 and TRBJ1-1; TRBD1 matches at 9 bases. The V and J ends lost 4 bases and 3 bases, in that order; junction bases with no gene match: 6. This CDR3 comprises 15 residues. Per germline, CDR1 SNHLY and CDR2 FYNNEI. The full variable domain, in which reference TRBV2 and TRBJ1-1 provide the parts outside the CDR3, is EPEVTQTPSHQVTQMGQEVILRCVPISNHLYFYWYRQILGQKVEFLVSFYNNEISEKSEIFDDQFSVERPDGSNFTLKIRSTKLEDSAMYFCASSGQGGLDTEAFFGQGTRLTVV.

The gene calls are TRBV7-3 and TRBJ1-1, with TRBD1 identical over 7 bases. V lost 5 bases to trimming and J lost 1 base; unmatched junction nucleotides: 7. This CDR3 spans 15 amino acids. Germline assignment: CDR1 SGHTA and CDR2 FQGTGA. The CDR3 DNA reads TGTGCCAGCAGCCAAGGACAGGATGCGAACACTGAAGCTTTCTTT. Translating it yields CASSQGQDANTEAFF.

The chain has TRBV27 and TRBJ2-5; 11 bases fit TRBD2. The CDR3 is made up of 16 amino acids. The V gene's germline CDR1 is MNHEY and CDR2 SMNVEV (reference sequence). The trim removed 6 bases at V and 3 bases at J, leaving 9 bases unmatched. In DNA, the CDR3 is TGTGCCAGCAGAAGGGTGACTAGCGGGGCGGAAGAGACCCAGTACTTC. It codes for CASRRVTSGAEETQYF.

The CDR3 nucleotides read TGTGCCAGTAGTACAGGGGGCTCGGCCTACGAGCAGTACTTC. Translated, it gives CASSTGGSAYEQYF. The chain combines TRBV19 with TRBJ2-7, with 8 bases that match TRBD1. Per the germline V gene, CDR1 is LNHDA and CDR2 is SQIVND (reference sequence). V was clipped by 4 bases and J by 2 bases; unmatched bases: 4. The length of the CDR3 is 14 residues. The full variable domain, its missing parts supplied by reference TRBV19 and TRBJ2-7, is DGGITQSPKYLFRKEGQNVTLSCEQNLNHDAMYWYRQDPGQGLRLIYYSQIVNDFQKGDIAEGYSVSREKKESFPLTVTSAQKNPTAFYLCASSTGGSAYEQYFGPGTRLTVT.

V gene TRBV6-5 combines with J gene TRBJ2-7; the match to TRBD1 covers 7 bases. J was trimmed by 2 bases and V by 5 bases; bases with no gene match: 6. In germline, CDR1 is MNHEY, CDR2 SVGAGI. The CDR3 extends over 14 amino acids. The chain's CDR3 is CASSEDRTAYEQYF. CDR3 bases: TGTGCCAGCAGTGAGGACAGGACAGCCTACGAGCAGTACTTC.

The chain has TRBV19 and TRBJ1-1; D remains ambiguous. This CDR3 spans 15 amino acids. Germline CDR1 is LNHDA and CDR2 is SQIVND (reference sequence). V was cut by 1 base and J by 1 base, with 10 bases left in between. CDR3 in DNA: TGTGCCAGTAGTATAGTTTTGAGGCAGAACACTGAAGCTTTCTTT. Its protein product is CASSIVLRQNTEAFF.

This clone was observed a few times. The chain is built from TRBV19 and TRBJ1-1; no reliable D call. In germline, CDR1 is LNHDA, CDR2 SQIVND (reference sequence). Deletions cut 3 bases from V and 6 bases from J, with 11 bases between. The CDR3 is made up of 13 amino acids. CDR3 DNA: TGTGCCAGTAGTATGACTGCTGGAGCTGAAGCTTTCTTT. Its protein product is CASSMTAGAEAFF.

This clone came up a few times. The chain recombines TRBV27 with TRBJ2-7; 8 nucleotides align to TRBD1. Germline CDR1 reads MNHEY; CDR2 reads SMNVEV (reference sequence). V lost 6 bases and J lost 3; bases outside the gene matches: 19. The length of the CDR3 is 18 residues. The DNA for the CDR3 is TGTGCCAGCAGATTCCATATTTCTCACAGGGGGACCCTCTACGAGCAGTACTTC. This gives the protein CASRFHISHRGTLYEQYF.

CDR3 in DNA: TGTGCTAGTGGCAGACTCCTCGACAATGAGCAGTTCTTC. This translates into CASGRLLDNEQFF. The rearrangement uses TRBV12-5 and TRBJ2-1, with D unclear. This CDR3 has 13 residues. Trimming removed 6 bases from V and 5 bases from J, with 11 bases in between. CDR1 is LGHNT, CDR2 FRNRAP, per germline.

Here the CDR3 reads CASSSRTENQPQHF. The CDR3 bases are TGTGCCAGCAGCTCTCGGACAGAGAATCAGCCCCAGCATTTT. The rearrangement links TRBV7-9 to TRBJ1-5; D is possibly TRBD1 (6 bases). This CDR3 is built from 14 residues. Trimming removed 4 bases at V and 4 bases at J, with 11 bases between. Germline V gene lookup returns CDR1 SEHNR and CDR2 FQNEAQ (reference sequence).